A single T cell receptor beta chain is shown here with its context. Antigen specificity is unknown. Sequence at one end of the junction differs from germline and may be a read error. Peripheral blood genomic DNA, not sorted cells or RNA, was the template. Multiplex touch-down PCR with TRB-A/B primers amplified rearranged V-D-J TRB sequences. TCRdb fed the multiplex PCR reads into MiXCR, producing one record per CDR3 protein. The data hold roughly 2,900 distinct CDR3 sequences, with just under 35% observed a single time. This sample is part of a study of T cell repertoires in aging, cancer and after chemotherapy. Turning to the study itself: Repeat sampling of healthy donors over several months to years showed clear clonal overlap.

Study-wide results and caveats: Loss of evenness, beyond lost richness, contributed to age-related TCR diversity decline in cancer patients.

Germline CDR1 and CDR2: MNHNY and SVGAGI (reference sequence). This CDR3 region has 15 residues. This TCR derives from a human donor in good health. V usage is TRBV6-6 and J usage is TRBJ2-5, with 9 positions matching TRBD2. What was sequenced was blood. The CDR3 loop is CASSISGGTQETKYF. For the CDR3, the DNA is TGTGCCAGCAGCATTAGCGGGGGAACCCAAGAGACCAAGTACTTC.